The rows below give T cell receptor beta chains drawn from one sample of a study of blood T cell repertoires in COVID-19. Profiling relied on immunoSEQ multiplex PCR, and the TCRdb table lists in-frame clones only, not all of them. The table shows under 350,000 clones, with 83% occurring only once. The specimen sequenced was peripheral blood. Receptors were obtained from a woman between 50 and 59 years old who had recovered from COVID-19. CDR3s include the opening cysteine and the closing phenylalanine or tryptophan. Fields, in order: D gene, CDR3 length, clone size, V gene, J gene, CDR3 DNA, CDR3 protein. The D gene is left open where the match is weak. Size values are once, few and many counts, or a class for expanded clones, and some rows have none.

>TRBD2|13|few|TRBV13|TRBJ2-7
TGTGCCAGCAGCAACGTAGCGGGAGCCGAGCAGTACTTC
CASSNVAGAEQYF
>-|12|-|TRBV7-2|TRBJ2-3
TGTGCCAGCAGCTCGGCGGAAGATACGCAGTATTTT
CASSSAEDTQYF
>-|14|-|TRBV7-9|TRBJ1-2
TGTGCCAGCAGCCCGCGACAGTCTAACGATGGCTACACCTTC
CASSPRQSNDGYTF
>TRBD2|16|-|TRBV14|TRBJ2-1
TGTGCCAGCAGCCAAGAGACTAGCTTGTCCGACGCTGAGCAGTTCTTC
CASSQETSLSDAEQFF
>TRBD2|16|-|TRBV9|TRBJ2-5
TGTGCCAGCAGCCAGGGTACGGGGGGGCTTCAAGAGACCCAGTACTTC
CASSQGTGGLQETQYF
>-|12|once|TRBV5-1|TRBJ1-1
TGCGCCAGCAGCCTCGACAGGAATGAAGCTTTCTTT
CASSLDRNEAFF
>TRBD2|15|-|TRBV5-1|TRBJ2-7
TGCGCCAGCAGCCCGGGAGGGGCAGGGATGAGCGAGCAGTACTTC
CASSPGGAGMSEQYF
>-|14|-|TRBV7-3|TRBJ2-2
TGTGCCAGCAGCTTAGCCAGGGACACCGGGGAGCTGTTTTTT
CASSLARDTGELFF
>TRBD2|14|-|TRBV2|TRBJ2-1
TGTGCCAGCAGCGAGCGCGCCTCACTAGCGGGGCCGTTCTTC
CASSERASLAGPFF
>TRBD1|15|-|TRBV4-3|TRBJ1-2
TGCGCCAGCAGCCACCCCACTCGGACAGGGGGCGGCTACACCTTC
CASSHPTRTGGGYTF
>-|13|-|TRBV7-3|TRBJ1-1
TGTGCCAGCAGCATAGGTGGGGGGACTGAAGCTTTCTTT
CASSIGGGTEAFF
>TRBD1|13|-|TRBV27|TRBJ1-1
TGTGCCAGCAGTTTTGGGACAGGCGAGGAAGCTTTCTTT
CASSFGTGEEAFF
>-|14|once|TRBV9|TRBJ1-2
TGTGCCAGCAGCGTAGATGAAGGGGGCTATGGCTACACCTTC
CASSVDEGGYGYTF
>TRBD1|14|-|TRBV28|TRBJ1-1
TGTGCCAGCAGTGCCACAGGGGGCGGACGCCAAGCTTTCTTT
CASSATGGGRQAFF
>TRBD2|18|few|TRBV7-2|TRBJ2-3
TGTGCCAGCAGCTTTCTCCTGGGACTAGCGCTAGTGACAGATACGCAGTATTTT
CASSFLLGLALVTDTQYF
>TRBD1|17|-|TRBV27|TRBJ2-3
TGTGCCAGCAGTCACGGGACAGGAGCCACCCTCACAGATACGCAGTATTTT
CASSHGTGATLTDTQYF
>TRBD2|15|-|TRBV2|TRBJ2-5
TGTGCCAGCAGTGAGACTAGCGGGATACAAGAGACCCAGTACTTC
CASSETSGIQETQYF
>-|16|few|TRBV11-2|TRBJ2-1
TGTGCCAGCAGCGGTCGAGCCGGGACACCTTCAGGTGAGCAGTTCTTC
CASSGRAGTPSGEQFF
>TRBD1|15|-|TRBV9|TRBJ1-2
TGTGCCAGCAGCGGGCGGGACAGAGCGACCTATGGCTACACCTTC
CASSGRDRATYGYTF
>-|14|-|TRBV16|TRBJ1-1
TGTGCCAGCAGCCAATCAGGGGTTGGCACTGAAGCTTTCTTT
CASSQSGVGTEAFF
>-|13|-|TRBV6-5|TRBJ1-2
TGTGCCAGCGAGCCGGGACAAACCTATGGCTACACCTTC
CASEPGQTYGYTF
>-|19|-|TRBV6-2/TRBV6-3|TRBJ2-4
TGTGCCAGCAGTTACTCCGCAGGGGGGTCCACTCTAGCCAAAAACATTCAGTACTTC
CASSYSAGGSTLAKNIQYF
>-|16|-|TRBV7-6|TRBJ1-1
TGTGCCAGCAGGGACGGGAGGGGAGGGAAGAACACTGAAGCTTTCTTT
CASRDGRGGKNTEAFF